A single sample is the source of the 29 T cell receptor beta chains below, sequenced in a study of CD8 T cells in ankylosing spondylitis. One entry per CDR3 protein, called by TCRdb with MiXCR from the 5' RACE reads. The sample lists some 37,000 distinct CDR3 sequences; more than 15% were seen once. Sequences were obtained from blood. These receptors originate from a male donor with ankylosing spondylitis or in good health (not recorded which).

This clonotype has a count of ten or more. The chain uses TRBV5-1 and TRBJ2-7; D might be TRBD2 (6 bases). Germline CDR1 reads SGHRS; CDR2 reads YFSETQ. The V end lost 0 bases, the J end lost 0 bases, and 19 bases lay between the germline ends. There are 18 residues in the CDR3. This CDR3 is CASSLAVPGGSSSYEQYF. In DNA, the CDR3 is TGCGCCAGCAGCTTGGCCGTTCCCGGGGGATCGAGCTCCTACGAGCAGTACTTC.

In nucleotides, the CDR3 is TGCAGCGCAGGACAGATCGGGGAGACCCAGTACTTC. This translates into CSAGQIGETQYF. The V gene is TRBV29-1, the J gene TRBJ2-5; a possible D gene is TRBD1 (6 bases). Looked up from germline, CDR1 is SQVTM and CDR2 is ANQGSEA. The CDR3 runs 12 residues. V dropped 7 bases and J dropped 5 bases, with 14 bases sitting between them.

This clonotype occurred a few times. CDR3 in DNA: TGCAGTGCCAACTCGGACAGGGAGAACACTGAAGCTTTCTTT. It encodes CSANSDRENTEAFF. J is TRBJ1-1 and V is TRBV20-1; TRBD1 matches at 8 bases. The CDR3 spans 14 residues. Germline CDR1 is DFQATT and CDR2 is SNEGSKA (reference sequence). Unmatched junction bases numbered 7, after V lost 6 bases and J lost 1 base.

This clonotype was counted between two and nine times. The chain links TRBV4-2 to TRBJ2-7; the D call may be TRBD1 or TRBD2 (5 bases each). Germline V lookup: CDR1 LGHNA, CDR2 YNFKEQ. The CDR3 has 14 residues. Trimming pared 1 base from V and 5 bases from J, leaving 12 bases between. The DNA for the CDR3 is TGTGCCAGCAGCCAAGGCGGGCAAGGGGACGAGCAGTACTTC. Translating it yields CASSQGGQGDEQYF.

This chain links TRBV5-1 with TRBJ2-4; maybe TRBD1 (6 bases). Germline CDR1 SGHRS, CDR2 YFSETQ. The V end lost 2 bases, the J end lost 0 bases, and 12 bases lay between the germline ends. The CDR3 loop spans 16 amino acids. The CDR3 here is CASSFEYRAAKNIQYF. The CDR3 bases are TGCGCCAGCAGCTTTGAGTACAGGGCAGCCAAAAACATTCAGTACTTC.

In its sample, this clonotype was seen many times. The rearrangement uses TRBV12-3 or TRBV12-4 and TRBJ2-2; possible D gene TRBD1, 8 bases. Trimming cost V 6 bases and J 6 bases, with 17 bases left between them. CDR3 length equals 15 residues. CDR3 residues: CASSPDRGGPGELFF. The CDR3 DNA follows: TGTGCCAGCAGCCCAGACAGGGGAGGGCCCGGGGAGCTGTTTTTT.

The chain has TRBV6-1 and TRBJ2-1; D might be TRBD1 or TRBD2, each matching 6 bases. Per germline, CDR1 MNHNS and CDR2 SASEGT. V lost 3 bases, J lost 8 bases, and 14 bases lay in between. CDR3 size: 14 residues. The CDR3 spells CASSERLRGDEQFF. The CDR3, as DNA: TGTGCCAGCAGTGAGAGACTGAGGGGGGATGAGCAGTTCTTC.

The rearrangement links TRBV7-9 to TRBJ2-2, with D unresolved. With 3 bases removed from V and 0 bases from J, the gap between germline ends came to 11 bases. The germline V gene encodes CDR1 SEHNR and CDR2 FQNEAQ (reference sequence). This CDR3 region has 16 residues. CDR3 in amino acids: CASSFVILANTGELFF. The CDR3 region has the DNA TGTGCCAGCAGCTTCGTAATCCTAGCGAACACCGGGGAGCTGTTTTTT.

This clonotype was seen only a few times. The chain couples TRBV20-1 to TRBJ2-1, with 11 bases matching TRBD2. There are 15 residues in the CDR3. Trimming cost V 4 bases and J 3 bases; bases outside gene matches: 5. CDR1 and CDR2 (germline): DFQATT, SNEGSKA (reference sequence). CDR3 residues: CSATRLAGNYNEQFF. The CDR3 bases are TGCAGTGCTACGCGACTAGCGGGAAACTACAATGAGCAGTTCTTC.

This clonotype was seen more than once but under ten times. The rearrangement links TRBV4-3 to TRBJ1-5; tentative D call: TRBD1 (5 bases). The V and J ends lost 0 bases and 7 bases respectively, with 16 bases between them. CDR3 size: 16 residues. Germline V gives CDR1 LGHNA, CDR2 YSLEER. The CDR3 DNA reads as TGCGCCAGCAGCCAAGATTTCGCAGGGATTGGGCAGCCCCAGCATTTT. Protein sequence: CASSQDFAGIGQPQHF.

The DNA for the CDR3 is TGCAGTGCTGGGAAGGGGGTCCGGCTTTCACCCCTCCACTTT. This sequence encodes CSAGKGVRLSPLHF. This rearrangement joins TRBV20-1 to TRBJ1-6; D possibly corresponds to TRBD1 (6 bases). The CDR3 is 14 residues long. The ends were cut back, 5 bases at V and 9 bases at J, with 17 bases in the middle. Germline V gene data show CDR1 as DFQATT and CDR2 as SNEGSKA (reference sequence).

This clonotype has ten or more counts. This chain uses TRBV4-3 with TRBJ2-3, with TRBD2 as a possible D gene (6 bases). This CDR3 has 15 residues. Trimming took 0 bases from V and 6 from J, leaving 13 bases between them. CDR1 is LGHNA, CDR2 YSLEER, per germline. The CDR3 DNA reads TGCGCCAGCAGCCAAGATGGAGGGGCCCGGGATACGCAGTATTTT. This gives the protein CASSQDGGARDTQYF.

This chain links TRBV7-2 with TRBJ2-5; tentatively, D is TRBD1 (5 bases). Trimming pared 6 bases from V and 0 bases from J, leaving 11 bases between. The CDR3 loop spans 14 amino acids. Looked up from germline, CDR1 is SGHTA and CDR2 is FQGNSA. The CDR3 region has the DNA TGTGCCAGCAGTGTAGGGGCGGACCAAGAGACCCAGTACTTC. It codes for CASSVGADQETQYF. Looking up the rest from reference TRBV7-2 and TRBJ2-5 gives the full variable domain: GAGVSQSPSNKVTEKGKDVELRCDPISGHTALYWYRQSLGQGLEFLIYFQGNSAPDKSGLPSDRFSAERTGGSVSTLTIQRTQQEDSAVYLCASSVGADQETQYFGPGTRLLVL.

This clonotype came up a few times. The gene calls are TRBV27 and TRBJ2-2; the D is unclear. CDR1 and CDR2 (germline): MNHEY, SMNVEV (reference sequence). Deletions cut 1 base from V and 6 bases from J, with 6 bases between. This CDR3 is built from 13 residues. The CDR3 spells CASSLYESGELFF. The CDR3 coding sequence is TGTGCCAGCAGTTTATACGAATCCGGGGAGCTGTTTTTT.

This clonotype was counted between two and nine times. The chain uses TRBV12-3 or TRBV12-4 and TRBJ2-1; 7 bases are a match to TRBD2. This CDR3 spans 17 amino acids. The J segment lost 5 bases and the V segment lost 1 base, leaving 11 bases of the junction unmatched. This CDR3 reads CASSLGLRASGNNEQFF. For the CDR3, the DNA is TGTGCCAGCAGTTTAGGGTTGAGGGCTAGCGGAAACAATGAGCAGTTCTTC.

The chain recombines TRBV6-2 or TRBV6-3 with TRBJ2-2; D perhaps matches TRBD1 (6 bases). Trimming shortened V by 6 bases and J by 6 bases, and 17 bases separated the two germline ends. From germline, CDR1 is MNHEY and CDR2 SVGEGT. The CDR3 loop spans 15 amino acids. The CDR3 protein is CASSLGTPGSGELFF. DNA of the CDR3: TGTGCCAGCAGCCTCGGGACACCGGGTTCCGGGGAGCTGTTTTTT.

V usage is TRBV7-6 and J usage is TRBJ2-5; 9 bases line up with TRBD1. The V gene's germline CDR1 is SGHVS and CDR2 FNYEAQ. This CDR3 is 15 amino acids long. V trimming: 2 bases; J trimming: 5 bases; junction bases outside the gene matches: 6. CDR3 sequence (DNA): TGTGCCAGCAGCTTAAACAGGGGGCGCAAGGAGACCCAGTACTTC. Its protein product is CASSLNRGRKETQYF. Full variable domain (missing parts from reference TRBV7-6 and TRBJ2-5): GAGVSQSPRYKVTKRGQDVALRCDPISGHVSLYWYRQALGQGPEFLTYFNYEAQQDKSGLPNDRFSAERPEGSISTLTIQRTEQRDSAMYRCASSLNRGRKETQYFGPGTRLLVL.

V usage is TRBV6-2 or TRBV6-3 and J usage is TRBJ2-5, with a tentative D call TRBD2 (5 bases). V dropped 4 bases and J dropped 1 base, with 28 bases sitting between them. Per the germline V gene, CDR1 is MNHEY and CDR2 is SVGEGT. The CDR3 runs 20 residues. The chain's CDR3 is CASSSPRDPSRLPLQETQYF. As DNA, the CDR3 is TGTGCCAGCAGTTCCCCCCGGGATCCTTCCCGTTTACCCCTCCAAGAGACCCAGTACTTC.

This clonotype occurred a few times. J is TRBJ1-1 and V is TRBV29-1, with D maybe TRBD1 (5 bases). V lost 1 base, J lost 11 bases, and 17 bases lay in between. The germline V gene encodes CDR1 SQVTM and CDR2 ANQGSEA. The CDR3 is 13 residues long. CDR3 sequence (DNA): TGCAGCGTTGAAGGGGGGTCCCTTTTTTGGGCTTTCTTT. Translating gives CSVEGGSLFWAFF.

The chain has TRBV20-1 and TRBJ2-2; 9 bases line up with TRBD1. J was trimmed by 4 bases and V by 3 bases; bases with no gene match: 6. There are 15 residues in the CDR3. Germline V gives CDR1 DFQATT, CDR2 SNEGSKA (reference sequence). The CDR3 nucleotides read TGCAGTGCTAGGGGGCCGGGACAGGGCACCGGGGAGCTGTTTTTT. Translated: CSARGPGQGTGELFF.

The CDR3 nucleotides are TGCAGTGCTCAACGAGAGACCCAGTACTTC. This gives the protein CSAQRETQYF. This sequence joins TRBV20-1 and TRBJ2-5; D remains ambiguous. V shed 5 bases and J shed 4 bases, with 5 bases lying between them. CDR3 length: 10 amino acids. Germline lookup yields CDR1 DFQATT and CDR2 SNEGSKA (reference sequence).

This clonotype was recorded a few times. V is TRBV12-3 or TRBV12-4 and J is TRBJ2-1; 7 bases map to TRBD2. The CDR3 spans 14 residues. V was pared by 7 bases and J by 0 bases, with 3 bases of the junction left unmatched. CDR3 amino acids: CASIKRGSYNEQFF. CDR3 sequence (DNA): TGTGCCAGCATTAAGCGGGGCTCCTACAATGAGCAGTTCTTC.

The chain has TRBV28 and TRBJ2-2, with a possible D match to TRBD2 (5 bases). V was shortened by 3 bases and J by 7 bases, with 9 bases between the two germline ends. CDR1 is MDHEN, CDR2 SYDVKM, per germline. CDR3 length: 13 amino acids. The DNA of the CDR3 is TGTGCCAGCAGTTTTCGGGCGGGCGGGGAGCTGTTTTTT. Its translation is CASSFRAGGELFF.

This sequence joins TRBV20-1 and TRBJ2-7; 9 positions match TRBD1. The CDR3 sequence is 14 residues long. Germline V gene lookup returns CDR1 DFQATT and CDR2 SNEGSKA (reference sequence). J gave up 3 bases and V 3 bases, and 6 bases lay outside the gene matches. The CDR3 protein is CSARLPGQGYEQYF. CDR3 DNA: TGCAGTGCTAGGCTTCCGGGACAGGGCTACGAGCAGTACTTC.

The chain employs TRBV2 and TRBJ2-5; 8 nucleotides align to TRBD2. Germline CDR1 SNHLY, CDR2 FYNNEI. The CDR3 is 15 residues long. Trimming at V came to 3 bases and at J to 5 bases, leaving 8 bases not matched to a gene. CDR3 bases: TGTGCCAGCAGTGATGAGGCGGGAGGCTGGGAGACCCAGTACTTC. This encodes CASSDEAGGWETQYF.

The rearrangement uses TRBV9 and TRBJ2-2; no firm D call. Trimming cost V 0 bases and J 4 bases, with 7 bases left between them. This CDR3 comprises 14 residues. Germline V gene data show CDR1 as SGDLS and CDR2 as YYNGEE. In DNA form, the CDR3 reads TGTGCCAGCAGCGTAGGACATACCACCGGGGAGCTGTTTTTT. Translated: CASSVGHTTGELFF. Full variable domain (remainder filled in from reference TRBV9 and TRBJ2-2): DSGVTQTPKHLITATGQRVTLRCSPRSGDLSVYWYQQSLDQGLQFLIQYYNGEERAKGNILERFSAQQFPDLHSELNLSSLELGDSALYFCASSVGHTTGELFFGEGSRLTVL.

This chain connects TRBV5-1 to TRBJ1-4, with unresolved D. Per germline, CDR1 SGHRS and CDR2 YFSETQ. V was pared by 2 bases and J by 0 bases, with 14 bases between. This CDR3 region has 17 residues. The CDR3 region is CASSLGTEPATNEKLFF. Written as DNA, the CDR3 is TGCGCCAGCAGCTTAGGTACCGAACCTGCAACTAATGAAAAACTGTTTTTT.

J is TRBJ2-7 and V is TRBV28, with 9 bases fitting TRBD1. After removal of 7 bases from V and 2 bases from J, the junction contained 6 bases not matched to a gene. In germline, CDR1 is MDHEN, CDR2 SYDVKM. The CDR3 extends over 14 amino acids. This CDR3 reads CASIGTGNPYEQYF. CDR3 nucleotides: TGTGCCAGCATAGGGACAGGGAATCCCTACGAGCAGTACTTC.

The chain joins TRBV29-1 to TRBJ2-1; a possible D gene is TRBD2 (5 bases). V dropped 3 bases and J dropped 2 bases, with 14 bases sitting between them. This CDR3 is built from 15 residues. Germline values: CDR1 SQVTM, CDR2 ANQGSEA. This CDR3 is CSVDKLALTYNEQFF. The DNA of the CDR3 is TGCAGCGTTGATAAGTTAGCGCTAACCTACAATGAGCAGTTCTTC.